This T cell receptor (beta chain) was recovered during a study of blood T cell repertoires in COVID-19. This CDR3 has 14 amino acids. Trimming removed 6 bases from V and 1 base from J; junction bases left unmatched: 6. Germline V gene sequence: CDR1 DFQATT, CDR2 SNEGSKA (reference sequence). Each participant's cohort was designated according to participant-reported clinical history. This table comes from immunoSEQ multiplex PCR, and its TCRdb copy is limited to in-frame clones, with some not included. This table has some 200,000 clones, around four fifths appearing once. This sequence was found in a woman in her fifties or sixties who had recovered from COVID-19. The chain links TRBV20-1 to TRBJ2-1; 7 positions agree with TRBD2. Sequencing used PBMCs or T cells enriched from blood (not recorded which). The CDR3 sequence is CSASGLGSYNEQFF. CDR3 bases: TGCAGTGCCAGTGGACTAGGGTCCTACAATGAGCAGTTCTTC.